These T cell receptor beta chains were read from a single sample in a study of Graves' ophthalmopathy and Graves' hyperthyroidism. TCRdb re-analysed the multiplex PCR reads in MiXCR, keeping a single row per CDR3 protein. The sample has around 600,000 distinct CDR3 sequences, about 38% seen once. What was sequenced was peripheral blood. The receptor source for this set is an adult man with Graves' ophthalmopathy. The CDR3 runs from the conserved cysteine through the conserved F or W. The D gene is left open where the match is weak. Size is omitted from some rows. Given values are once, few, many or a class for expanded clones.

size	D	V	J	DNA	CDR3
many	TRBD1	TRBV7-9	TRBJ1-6	TGTGCCAGCAGCTTAGATGCTCCGGGACAGCCTAATTCACCCCTCCACTTT	CASSLDAPGQPNSPLHF
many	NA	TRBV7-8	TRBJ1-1	TGTGCCAGCAGCTTAGAAGGTACAGGGTTGGCTTTCTTT	CASSLEGTGLAFF
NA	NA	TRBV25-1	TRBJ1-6	TGTGCCAGCGTTGCCGTGAGCTGGAATTCACCCCTCCACTTT	CASVAVSWNSPLHF
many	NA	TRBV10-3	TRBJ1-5	TGTGTCATCAGTGAGTTGGGGACCGACAATCAGCCCCAGCATTTT	CVISELGTDNQPQHF
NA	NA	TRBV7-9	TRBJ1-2	TGTGCCAGCAGCTTATATGGGGGCTACACCTTC	CASSLYGGYTF
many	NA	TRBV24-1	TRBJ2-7	TGTGCCACCAGTGATTTAAACGAGCAGTACTTC	CATSDLNEQYF
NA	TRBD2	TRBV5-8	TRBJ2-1	TGTGCCAGCAGCCCTAGCGGGATCAATGAGCAGTTCTTC	CASSPSGINEQFF
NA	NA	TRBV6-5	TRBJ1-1	TGTGCCAGCAACCAGGGTCGAGGGAACACTGAAGCTTTCTTT	CASNQGRGNTEAFF
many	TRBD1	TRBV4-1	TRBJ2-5	TGCGCCAGCAGTCGACAGGGTAGTCGAGAGACCCAGTACTTC	CASSRQGSRETQYF
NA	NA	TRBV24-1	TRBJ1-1	TGTGCCAGCAGTTGGGGAGGACCCAACACTGAAGCTTTCTTT	CASSWGGPNTEAFF
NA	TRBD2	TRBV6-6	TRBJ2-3	TGTGCCAGCAGTAACAAAGGACTAGCGGGAGGCACAGATACGCAGTATTTT	CASSNKGLAGGTDTQYF
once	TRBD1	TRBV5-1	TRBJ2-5	TGCGCCAGCAGCTCCGGGACAGGGAGGGGAGTGACCCAGTACTTC	CASSSGTGRGVTQYF
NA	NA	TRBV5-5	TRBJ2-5	TGTGCCAGCAGCCCGGGGGCCGGGGGGAAGACCCAGTACTTC	CASSPGAGGKTQYF
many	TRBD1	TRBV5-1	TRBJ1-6	TGCGCCAGCAGCTTGGAGCTGGGACAGGGCAATTCACCCCTCCACTTT	CASSLELGQGNSPLHF
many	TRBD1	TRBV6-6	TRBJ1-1	TGTGCCAGCAGTTATACAGGGGAGACTGAAGCTTTCTTT	CASSYTGETEAFF
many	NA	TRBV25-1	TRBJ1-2	TGTGCCAGTTCTTGGACGTTGGCCCCCTATGGCTACACCTTC	CASSWTLAPYGYTF
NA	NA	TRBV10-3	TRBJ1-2	TGTGCCATCAGTGGGGATACGGACGGGGGCTACACCTTC	CAISGDTDGGYTF
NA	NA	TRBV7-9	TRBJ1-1	TGTGCCAGCAGTGAAGTCGGGACGGGAGCTTTCTTT	CASSEVGTGAFF
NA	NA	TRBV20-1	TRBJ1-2	TGCAGTGCTAGCCCCACTAACTATGGCTACACCTTC	CSASPTNYGYTF
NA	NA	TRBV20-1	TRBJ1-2	TGCAGTGCTAGAAGTTTGGAGTCGTATGGCTACACCTTC	CSARSLESYGYTF
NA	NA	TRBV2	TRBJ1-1	TGTGCCAACACCCGGGACGAGGGGGTTATGAACACTGAAGCTTTCTTT	CANTRDEGVMNTEAFF
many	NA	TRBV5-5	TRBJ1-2	TGTGCCAGCAGCTTGGCCCGGGGGTTCGCAGGCTATGGCTACACCTTC	CASSLARGFAGYGYTF
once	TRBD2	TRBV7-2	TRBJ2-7	TGTGCCAGCAGCTCCGGACTAGCGGGGTTCTCCTACGAGCAGTACTTC	CASSSGLAGFSYEQYF
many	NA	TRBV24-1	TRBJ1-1	TGTGCCACCAGTACCAACTCTCTGCGGGATGCGGGCACTGAAGCTTTCTTT	CATSTNSLRDAGTEAFF
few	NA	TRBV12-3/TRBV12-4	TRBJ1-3	TGTGCCAGCAGCCAGAGACTCATCCGAAACACCATATATTTT	CASSQRLIRNTIYF
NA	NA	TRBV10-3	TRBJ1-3	TGTGCCATCAGCGGGGGAACGAGTAGCACCATATATTTT	CAISGGTSSTIYF
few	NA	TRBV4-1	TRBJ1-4	TGCGCCAGCAGCCAAGCGGGCGGCAGGGGAAATGAAAAACTGTTTTTT	CASSQAGGRGNEKLFF
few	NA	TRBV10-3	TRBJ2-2	TGTGCCAGCAGTTACCCGCCAGGGTCCCAAAACACCGGGGAGCTGTTTTTT	CASSYPPGSQNTGELFF
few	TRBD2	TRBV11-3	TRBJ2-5	TGTGCCAGCAGCTTTAGCGGGGGGGGCCAAGAGACCCAGTACTTC	CASSFSGGGQETQYF
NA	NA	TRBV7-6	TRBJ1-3	TGTGTCAGCAGCCCCGGACGAAACGGAGGAAACACCATATATTTT	CVSSPGRNGGNTIYF
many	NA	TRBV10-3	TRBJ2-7	TGTGCCATCAGTGAGTCAAGGCAGGCCCGCGAGCAGTACTTC	CAISESRQAREQYF
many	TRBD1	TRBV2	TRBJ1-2	TGTGCCAGCAGTGTGATGAGGACAGGGAACTATGGCTACACCTTC	CASSVMRTGNYGYTF
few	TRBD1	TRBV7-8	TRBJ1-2	TGTGCCAGCAGCCGTCCGACAGGGCTCTATGGCTACACCTTC	CASSRPTGLYGYTF
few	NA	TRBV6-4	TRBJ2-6	TGTGCCAGCAGCCAACCCCGTCGAGGGTTACAAGTTTCCAACTCTGGGGCCAACGTCCTGACTTTC	CASSQPRRGLQVSNSGANVLTF
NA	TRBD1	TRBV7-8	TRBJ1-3	TGTGCCAGCAGCTTAGTCCGGGACAGCTCTGGAAACACCATATATTTT	CASSLVRDSSGNTIYF
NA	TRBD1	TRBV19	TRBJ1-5	TGTGCCAGTAGTATATGGGGACAGATGAGGGTCCAGCCCCAGCATTTT	CASSIWGQMRVQPQHF
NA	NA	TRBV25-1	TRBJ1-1	TGTGCTCCTAACCCCTCAACGGGGGCAGCTTTCTTT	CAPNPSTGAAFF
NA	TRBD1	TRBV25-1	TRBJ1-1	TGTGCCAGCTCACCCGCTAACAGGGGTCGGACTGAAGCTTTCTTT	CASSPANRGRTEAFF
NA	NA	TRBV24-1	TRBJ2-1	TGTGCCACCAGTGATCCACGGACCCTCCACAATGAGCAGTTCTTC	CATSDPRTLHNEQFF
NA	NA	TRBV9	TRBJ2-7	TGTGCCAGCAGCCCCCGAGTCGAGACAATCTCCTACGAGCAGTACTTC	CASSPRVETISYEQYF
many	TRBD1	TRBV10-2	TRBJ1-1	TGCGCCAGCACCCGGGACAGGGGGCGCGGCACTGAAGCTTTCTTT	CASTRDRGRGTEAFF
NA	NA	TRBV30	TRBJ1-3	TGTGCCTGGACGTCGGCTGGAAACACCATATATTTT	CAWTSAGNTIYF
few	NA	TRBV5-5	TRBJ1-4	TGTGCCAGCAGCGTGGACAGTGACTATGAAAAACTGTTTTTT	CASSVDSDYEKLFF
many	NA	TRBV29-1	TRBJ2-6	TGCAGCGTTGGGAGGGGCCGCTCTGGGGCCAACGTCCTGACTTTC	CSVGRGRSGANVLTF
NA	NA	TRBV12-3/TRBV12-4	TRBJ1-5	TGTGCCAGCAGTTTAGAGCTAGACAGGCGCTACGAGCATTTT	CASSLELDRRYEHF
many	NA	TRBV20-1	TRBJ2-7	TGCAGTGCTACCTTTGGGGGATCTCCCTACGAGCAGTACTTC	CSATFGGSPYEQYF
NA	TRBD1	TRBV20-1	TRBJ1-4	TGCAGTGTGTCACAGGGGGCGGACAGCCATGAAAAACTGTTTTTT	CSVSQGADSHEKLFF
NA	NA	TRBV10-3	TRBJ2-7	TGTGCCAGCAGTCTCGGCGGGGCCAGGGGTCTCGAGCAGTACTTC	CASSLGGARGLEQYF
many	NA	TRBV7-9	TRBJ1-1	TGTGCCAGCAGCTTAGGGGCGCAGAACACTGAAGCTTTCTTT	CASSLGAQNTEAFF
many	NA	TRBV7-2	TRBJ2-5	TGTGCCAGCAGCTTAGTTGGGGGGCTAGAGACCCAGTACTTC	CASSLVGGLETQYF
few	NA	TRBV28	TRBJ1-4	TGTGCCAGCGTCCGTGGGGGGGACGCCGGAAAACTGTTTTTT	CASVRGGDAGKLFF
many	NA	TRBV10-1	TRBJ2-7	TGCGCCAGCAGTGAGTCCTGGGGTCCGTACGGCGAGCAGTACTTC	CASSESWGPYGEQYF